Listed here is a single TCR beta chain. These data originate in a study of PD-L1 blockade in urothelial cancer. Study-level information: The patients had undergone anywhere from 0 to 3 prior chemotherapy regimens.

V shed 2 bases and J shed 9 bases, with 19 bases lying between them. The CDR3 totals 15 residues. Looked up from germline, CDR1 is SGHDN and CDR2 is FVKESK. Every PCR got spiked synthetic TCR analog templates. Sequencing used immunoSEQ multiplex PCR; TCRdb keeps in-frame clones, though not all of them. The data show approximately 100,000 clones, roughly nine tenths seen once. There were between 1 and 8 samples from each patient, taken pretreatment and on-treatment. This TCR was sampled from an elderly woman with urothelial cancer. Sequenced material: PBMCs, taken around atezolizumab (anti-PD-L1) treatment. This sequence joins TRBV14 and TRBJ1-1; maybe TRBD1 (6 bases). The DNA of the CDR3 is TGTGCCAGCAGCCAATCTTACACACCAGGGGACAAAGCTTTCTTT. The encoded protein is CASSQSYTPGDKAFF.